A single sample gave rise to the 25 T cell receptor beta chains below, sequenced in a study of identical twins. Using its own MiXCR run on the 5' RACE reads, TCRdb lists one record per CDR3 protein. This sample has under 350,000 distinct CDR3 sequences, with 9.5% found just once. This same sample was also part of a study on yellow fever vaccine responses in identical twins.

The sequenced sample consisted of CD8+ T cells sorted from blood. All receptors come from a woman younger than 35 in good health.

V gene TRBV7-6 combines with J gene TRBJ1-1; a possible D gene is TRBD1 (6 bases). Trimming shortened V by 5 bases and J by 6 bases, and 16 bases separated the two germline ends. This CDR3 region has 14 residues. Per germline, CDR1 SGHVS and CDR2 FNYEAQ. CDR3 bases: TGTGCCAGCAGCCCCCGAGTGGCAGGGGCTGAAGCTTTCTTT. It encodes CASSPRVAGAEAFF.

This clonotype was counted only a few times. The chain combines TRBV2 with TRBJ2-1, with D possibly TRBD1 on 6 matching bases. V was trimmed by 6 bases and J by 7 bases, leaving 19 bases between them. Germline V lookup: CDR1 SNHLY, CDR2 FYNNEI. The CDR3 contains 15 residues. The CDR3 sequence: CASRAGQRSLNEQFF. As DNA, the CDR3 is TGTGCCAGCAGGGCAGGACAGCGGAGTTTGAATGAGCAGTTCTTC.

This clonotype occurred a few times. The chain uses TRBV7-8 and TRBJ2-7; D possibly corresponds to TRBD2 (6 bases). Germline CDR1 is SGHVS and CDR2 is FQNEAQ. This CDR3 is built from 14 residues. V was clipped by 6 bases and J by 4 bases, with 16 bases between them. In DNA form, the CDR3 reads TGTGCCAGCAGGGATCCGGGACTGTCATACGAGCAGTACTTC. It is translated as CASRDPGLSYEQYF.

This clonotype was seen once. V is TRBV20-1 and J is TRBJ2-1, with 8 bases that match TRBD2. The CDR3 length is 16 residues. The germline gives CDR1 DFQATT, CDR2 SNEGSKA (reference sequence). The V and J ends lost 0 bases and 4 bases, in that order; junction bases with no gene match: 8. The DNA for the CDR3 is TGCAGTGCTAGAGAGAAGCGGGAGATTAAGTACAATGAGCAGTTCTTC. Its translation: CSAREKREIKYNEQFF.

About this clonotype itself: One junction end does not reproduce the germline sequence, and a read error may be involved. V usage is TRBV20-1 and J usage is TRBJ2-1, with D perhaps matching TRBD2 (6 bases). The germline V gene has CDR1 DFQATT and CDR2 SNEGSKA (reference sequence). CDR3 size: 16 residues. In DNA, the CDR3 is TGCTGTGCTAGAGATGTGGAGGGTTACTCATACAATGAGCAGTTCTTC. Its translation: CCARDVEGYSYNEQFF.

V is TRBV4-3 and J is TRBJ1-4, with D unclear. This CDR3 is 13 amino acids long. V gave up 5 bases and J gave up 12 bases, with 16 bases separating them. The germline gives CDR1 LGHNA, CDR2 YSLEER. Here the CDR3 reads CASSEGHVGELFF. The CDR3 region has the DNA TGCGCCAGCAGCGAAGGGCACGTTGGGGAACTGTTTTTT.

This clonotype was counted many times. The chain combines TRBV29-1 with TRBJ1-1; D gene uncertain. With 2 bases removed from V and 1 base from J, the gap between germline ends came to 5 bases. The CDR3 has 12 residues. The germline gives CDR1 SQVTM, CDR2 ANQGSEA. The DNA of the CDR3 is TGCAGCGTTGAAACAGAGAACACTGAAGCTTTCTTT. Its protein product is CSVETENTEAFF.

In this sample, this clonotype turned up once. The CDR3 is CASSTYREETQYF. CDR3 DNA: TGTGCCAGCAGTACCTACAGGGAAGAGACCCAGTACTTC. The chain has TRBV6-2 or TRBV6-3 and TRBJ2-5, with D maybe TRBD1 (6 bases). The CDR3 contains 13 residues. V lost 5 bases and J lost 3, with 10 bases in between. In germline, CDR1 is MNHEY, CDR2 SVGEGT.

The chain couples TRBV7-9 to TRBJ1-2; no clear D gene. The CDR3 covers 15 residues. Trimming removed 2 bases at V and 3 bases at J, with 13 bases between. Germline values: CDR1 SEHNR, CDR2 FQNEAQ (reference sequence). For the CDR3, the DNA is TGTGCCAGCAGCTTAATCGGGGAGGTGGACTATGGCTACACCTTC. Translated: CASSLIGEVDYGYTF.

This clonotype has a handful of counts. The chain uses TRBV9 and TRBJ1-4; a weak D match, TRBD1 (6 bases). The CDR3 length is 15 residues. The ends were cut back, 0 bases at V and 5 bases at J, with 11 bases in the middle. Germline-derived CDR1 and CDR2 are SGDLS and YYNGEE. The CDR3, as DNA: TGTGCCAGCAGCGTAGGGACAGACAAAAATGAAAAACTGTTTTTT. Translating it yields CASSVGTDKNEKLFF.

This clonotype has at least ten counts. The chain has TRBV29-1 and TRBJ2-7; a possible D gene is TRBD1 (6 bases). The CDR3 loop spans 13 amino acids. Germline loops: CDR1 SQVTM, CDR2 ANQGSEA. V lost 5 bases and J lost 2, with 13 bases in between. The CDR3 region is CSVIQDSPYEQYF. The CDR3 region has the DNA TGCAGCGTTATACAGGACAGCCCCTACGAGCAGTACTTC.

This clonotype was seen only a few times. The chain employs TRBV9 and TRBJ1-2; TRBD1 is a possible D gene (5 bases). CDR1 and CDR2 (germline): SGDLS, YYNGEE. The CDR3 has 14 amino acids. Trimming stripped 4 bases from V and 6 bases from J, with 16 bases between. In DNA form, the CDR3 reads TGTGCCAGCAGCCCCCGGGGAGGGGCAGATGGCTACACCTTC. Translating gives CASSPRGGADGYTF.

V is TRBV29-1 and J is TRBJ2-2, with D possibly TRBD1 on 6 matching bases. Germline V gene sequence: CDR1 SQVTM, CDR2 ANQGSEA. The CDR3 contains 14 residues. The germline V and J ends were trimmed by 3 bases and 5 bases, with 13 bases remaining between them. The chain's CDR3 is CSVDFPGETGELFF. The DNA for the CDR3 is TGCAGCGTTGATTTTCCAGGGGAGACCGGGGAGCTGTTTTTT.

This clonotype has at least ten counts. The chain carries TRBV24-1 and TRBJ2-1; 8 positions agree with TRBD1. Germline V gene sequence: CDR1 KGHDR, CDR2 SFDVKD. J lost 7 bases, V lost 0 bases, and 4 bases had no gene match. This CDR3 has 15 residues. CDR3 loop: CATSDLGQGVNEQFF. In nucleotides, the CDR3 is TGTGCCACCAGTGATTTGGGACAGGGCGTAAATGAGCAGTTCTTC.

This clonotype has at least ten counts. This chain connects TRBV6-2 or TRBV6-3 to TRBJ2-7; 7 positions agree with TRBD1. The germline V gene has CDR1 MNHEY and CDR2 SVGEGT. V was clipped by 2 bases and J by 2 bases; unmatched bases: 9. This CDR3 has 16 amino acids. This CDR3 is CASSYVGQPDPYEQYF. CDR3 nucleotide sequence: TGTGCCAGCAGTTACGTGGGACAGCCCGACCCCTACGAGCAGTACTTC.

The table lists this clonotype with a few counts. V and J are TRBV5-6 and TRBJ2-1; tentatively, D is TRBD2 (7 bases). The CDR3 has 14 amino acids. Deletions cut 4 bases from V and 5 bases from J, with 13 bases between. Per the germline V gene, CDR1 is SGHDT and CDR2 is YYEEEE. CDR3 in DNA: TGTGCCAGCAGCATGGGAGGGGGGCACAATGAGCAGTTCTTC. Translation gives CASSMGGGHNEQFF.

This rearrangement joins TRBV7-8 to TRBJ2-3, with 9 bases aligning to TRBD1. Trimming cost V 3 bases and J 6 bases; bases outside gene matches: 13. CDR1 is SGHVS, CDR2 FQNEAQ, per germline. The CDR3 contains 17 residues. CDR3 loop: CASSFQPTGGNEDTQYF. The CDR3, as DNA: TGTGCCAGCAGCTTCCAGCCTACAGGGGGCAACGAGGATACGCAGTATTTT. The variable domain in full, with the rest retrieved from reference TRBV7-8 and TRBJ2-3, is GAGVSQSPRYKVAKRGQDVALRCDPISGHVSLFWYQQALGQGPEFLTYFQNEAQLDKSGLPSDRFFAERPEGSVSTLKIQRTQQEDSAVYLCASSFQPTGGNEDTQYFGPGTRLTVL.

The rearrangement links TRBV7-3 to TRBJ2-7, with TRBD2 identical over 11 bases. The V gene end was trimmed by 5 bases and the J gene end by 5 bases; junction bases not matched to a gene: 5. The germline CDR1 and CDR2 sequences are SGHTA and FQGTGA. The CDR3 is made up of 14 amino acids. The CDR3 is CASSHSGGADEQYF. The CDR3 nucleotides read TGTGCCAGCAGCCATAGCGGGGGGGCCGACGAGCAGTACTTC.

This clonotype was seen at least ten times. This chain joins TRBV7-9 and TRBJ2-7; no definite D call. This CDR3 is built from 13 residues. Per the germline V gene, CDR1 is SEHNR and CDR2 is FQNEAQ (reference sequence). Trimming cost V 5 bases and J 5 bases, with 13 bases left between them. The CDR3 here is CASSDRPGDEQYF. The CDR3 nucleotides are TGTGCCAGCAGCGACCGACCTGGGGACGAGCAGTACTTC. Combining the CDR3 with reference TRBV7-9 and TRBJ2-7 gives the whole variable domain DTGVSQNPRHKITKRGQNVTFRCDPISEHNRLYWYRQTLGQGPEFLTYFQNEAQLEKSRLLSDRFSAERPKGSFSTLEIQRTEQGDSAMYLCASSDRPGDEQYFGPGTRLTVT.

This clonotype was seen a few times. The chain joins TRBV9 to TRBJ2-7; weak D call: TRBD1 (7 bases). V was pared by 3 bases and J by 1 base, with 14 bases between. CDR1 is SGDLS and CDR2 is YYNGEE in the germline V gene. The CDR3 has 15 amino acids. This chain's CDR3 is CASSGPGGLSYEQYF. DNA of the CDR3: TGTGCCAGCAGCGGACCAGGGGGACTTTCCTACGAGCAGTACTTC.

The genes are TRBV6-2 or TRBV6-3 and TRBJ2-7; no clear D. This CDR3 spans 13 amino acids. Germline assignment: CDR1 MNHEY and CDR2 SVGEGT. The germline V and J ends were trimmed by 1 base and 2 bases, with 6 bases remaining between them. The CDR3 region has the DNA TGTGCCAGCAGTTACTACAGCCCCTACGAGCAGTACTTC. Protein: CASSYYSPYEQYF.

At least ten counts were recorded for this clonotype. The chain recombines TRBV12-3 or TRBV12-4 with TRBJ2-5; D is ambiguous. This CDR3 contains 13 residues. Trimming pared 5 bases from V and 2 bases from J, leaving 9 bases between. The CDR3 region has the DNA TGTGCCAGCAGTCCGGCCTATCAAGAGACCCAGTACTTC. Residues: CASSPAYQETQYF.

This clonotype was counted ten times or more. The chain is built from TRBV4-2 and TRBJ2-3, with D possibly being TRBD1 (5 bases). V was shortened by 0 bases and J by 10 bases, with 14 bases between the two germline ends. The germline V gene has CDR1 LGHNA and CDR2 YNFKEQ. CDR3 length: 14 amino acids. For the CDR3, the DNA is TGTGCCAGCAGCCAAGAAGGGGCTCCCTGGGCGCAGTATTTT. Its protein product is CASSQEGAPWAQYF.

This clonotype was counted a few times. V usage is TRBV7-6 and J usage is TRBJ2-1, with TRBD2 as a possible D gene (5 bases). There are 18 residues in the CDR3. CDR1 SGHVS and CDR2 FNYEAQ come from the germline V gene. V was pared by 6 bases and J by 2 bases, with 23 bases between. The CDR3 coding sequence is TGTGCCAGCAGTGGGTCAAAAAGTATACCGAGGGCCTACAATGAGCAGTTCTTC. Translation: CASSGSKSIPRAYNEQFF.

This clonotype was recorded a few times. The gene calls are TRBV20-1 and TRBJ2-1; D might be TRBD2 (6 bases). CDR1 and CDR2 (germline): DFQATT, SNEGSKA (reference sequence). CDR3 length equals 15 residues. Trimming pared 0 bases from V and 9 bases from J, leaving 18 bases between. This chain's CDR3 is CSARDPGTPWGEQFF. The DNA of the CDR3 is TGCAGTGCTAGAGATCCCGGGACTCCCTGGGGTGAGCAGTTCTTC.